These T cell receptor beta chains were read from a single sample in a study of blood T cells in healthy people across ages. One entry per CDR3 protein, called by TCRdb with MiXCR from the 5' RACE reads. The table shows over 950,000 distinct CDR3 sequences, with 51% occurring only once. The source material was blood. Every receptor here comes from a woman aged 60-70 years in good health. CDR3s include the opening cysteine and the closing phenylalanine or tryptophan. A D gene is named only where the DNA matches it firmly. Rows give clone size only sometimes, using once, few, many, or a class for an expanded clone.

V gene	J gene	clone size	D gene	CDR3 DNA	CDR3 protein
TRBV5-1	TRBJ2-3	-	-	TGCGCCAGCAAGGGAGGCGTGAGCACAGATACGCAGTATTTT	CASKGGVSTDTQYF
TRBV7-9	TRBJ1-2	few	-	TGTGCCAGCAGCTTAAATGGGCAGGGAAATGGCTACACCTTC	CASSLNGQGNGYTF
TRBV20-1	TRBJ2-1	-	TRBD1	TGCAGTGCCCGGACAGGCCCTAGCTCCTACAATGAGCAGTTCTTC	CSARTGPSSYNEQFF
TRBV4-3	TRBJ2-7	once	TRBD2	TGCGCCAGCAGCCCGGGGGGTTCCGCGGGAGGTCTCGGGGAGCAGTACTTC	CASSPGGSAGGLGEQYF
TRBV13	TRBJ1-2	few	TRBD1	TGTGCCAGCAGCTTAGAAGCAGGGGGTGGCTACACCTTC	CASSLEAGGGYTF
TRBV28	TRBJ2-1	-	TRBD1	TGTGCCAGCAGTCCACAGGGGGCCTTTACAAATGAGCAGTTCTTC	CASSPQGAFTNEQFF
TRBV7-9	TRBJ1-4	few	TRBD1	TGTGCCAGCAGCCAAGACAGGGTAAATGAAAAACTGTTTTTT	CASSQDRVNEKLFF
TRBV15	TRBJ2-1	few	TRBD2	TGTGCCACCAGCGCCCGCGGGAGGAGCTACAATGAGCAGTTCTTC	CATSARGRSYNEQFF
TRBV6-4	TRBJ2-1	few	TRBD2	TGTGCCAGCAGTGACTCCTCTAGGACTAGCGGGAGTGCTAGGGCATACAATGAGCAGTTCTTC	CASSDSSRTSGSARAYNEQFF
TRBV20-1	TRBJ2-1	-	TRBD2	TGCAGTGCTCTCGCCGGGACTAGCGCTTACAATGAGCAGTTCTTC	CSALAGTSAYNEQFF
TRBV7-2	TRBJ2-5	many	-	TGTGCCAGCAGCTTAGCGGGTAGTGGCGGGACCCAGTACTTC	CASSLAGSGGTQYF
TRBV7-8	TRBJ2-3	-	-	TGTGCCAGCAGCTTGGGACCCATGGGCACAGATACGCAGTATTTT	CASSLGPMGTDTQYF
TRBV5-7	TRBJ2-4	-	-	TGTGCCAGCAAGATGTGGGACACCCGATACAAAAACATTCAGTACTTC	CASKMWDTRYKNIQYF
TRBV20-1	TRBJ2-7	once	TRBD2	TGCAGTGCCAATCCAAGGGGCGGGAGGGCCAAATTCTACGAGCAGTACTTC	CSANPRGGRAKFYEQYF
TRBV4-3	TRBJ2-7	-	TRBD1	TGCGCCAGCAGCCAAGTCGTGGGACAGGGGATCTACGAGCAGTACTTC	CASSQVVGQGIYEQYF
TRBV27	TRBJ2-3	few	TRBD2	TGTGCCAGCAGTTTATATGCGGGAGTAAGAGCAGATACGCAGTATTTT	CASSLYAGVRADTQYF
TRBV7-9	TRBJ1-2	-	-	TGTGCCAGCAGCCAAATAGGGGGAATCTATGGCTACACCTTC	CASSQIGGIYGYTF
TRBV10-3	TRBJ2-7	few	TRBD1	TGTGCCATCGCCCGGACAGGGTATGAGCAGTACTTC	CAIARTGYEQYF
TRBV7-9	TRBJ2-5	-	TRBD2	TGTGCCAGCAGCTTAGGCGGGACGGGGGGTGAGCAGTACTTC	CASSLGGTGGEQYF
TRBV7-2	TRBJ2-5	-	-	TGTGCCGGCAGCCCCTCCTCAGGGTCCTCCCAAGAGACCCAGTACTTC	CAGSPSSGSSQETQYF
TRBV6-2/TRBV6-3	TRBJ2-3	-	-	TGTGCCAGCAGTTACGGAGTGAACACAGATACGCAGTATTTT	CASSYGVNTDTQYF
TRBV7-2	TRBJ2-3	-	-	TGTGCCAGCAGCTTAGACAGCCAGGTCGCAGATACGCAGTATTTT	CASSLDSQVADTQYF
TRBV3-1	TRBJ2-7	-	-	TGTGCCGGCAGCCAAACGACAGCATCCTACGAGCAGTACTTC	CAGSQTTASYEQYF
TRBV2	TRBJ2-3	-	TRBD1	TGTGCCGGAAGCCCGGGACAGGCCACAGATACGCAGTATTTT	CAGSPGQATDTQYF
TRBV4-1	TRBJ1-4	few	-	TGCGCCAGCAGCCCGACAGGTTCTAGTGAAAAACTGTTTTTT	CASSPTGSSEKLFF
TRBV20-1	TRBJ1-5	-	-	TGCAGCGCCTGGACAGATAGCAATCAGCCCCAGCATTTT	CSAWTDSNQPQHF
TRBV20-1	TRBJ2-7	-	TRBD2	TGCAGTGCTAGATACCCATACGATGCAGGAGCGGGAATCAGGATCTACGAGCAGTACTTC	CSARYPYDAGAGIRIYEQYF
TRBV10-3	TRBJ1-1	few	TRBD1	TGTGCCATCAGTGATGGACAGGCGGGCGTTGAAGCTTTCTTT	CAISDGQAGVEAFF
TRBV2	TRBJ2-3	-	TRBD2	TGTGCCAGCAGTGAGCCGATCCCGGGACTAGCGGGAGTGGGGAGCACAGATACGCAGTATTTT	CASSEPIPGLAGVGSTDTQYF
TRBV20-1	TRBJ2-5	few	-	TGCAGTGCAAGACGAGGGCGGGAGACCCAGTACTTC	CSARRGRETQYF
TRBV30	TRBJ2-7	-	-	TGTGCCTGGAGTGGGGCCTACGAGCAGTACTTC	CAWSGAYEQYF
TRBV11-2	TRBJ2-5	-	-	TGTGCCAGCAGCTTAGTATTGACCGGGAGCCAAGAGACCCAGTACTTC	CASSLVLTGSQETQYF
TRBV20-1	TRBJ1-5	-	-	TGCAGTGCTGGCAATCAGCCCCAGCATTTT	CSAGNQPQHF
TRBV6-4	TRBJ2-1	-	TRBD1	TGTGCCAGCAGTGACGAGGGACAGGGCAACTACAATGAGCAGTTCTTC	CASSDEGQGNYNEQFF
TRBV24-1	TRBJ2-7	-	TRBD1	TGTGCCACCAGTAACTCAGGGACAGGGGCCTACGAGCAGTACTTC	CATSNSGTGAYEQYF
TRBV3-1	TRBJ2-1	-	TRBD2	TGTGCCAGCACCGGGACTAGCGGGAGTTCTGAGCAGTTCTTC	CASTGTSGSSEQFF
TRBV7-8	TRBJ2-5	-	TRBD2	TGTGCCAGCAGCTTAGTACCTAGCGGGGTTCTGGAGACCCAGTACTTC	CASSLVPSGVLETQYF
TRBV10-1	TRBJ2-3	-	-	TGCGCCAGCAGAACCGGACTGAGCAGCACAGATACGCAGTATTTT	CASRTGLSSTDTQYF
TRBV20-1	TRBJ2-1	-	-	TGCAGTGCTAGAGATCTATTTGGGTCCAATGAGCAGTTCTTC	CSARDLFGSNEQFF
TRBV4-1	TRBJ2-3	-	TRBD1	TGCGCCAGCAGCCAAGGCATACGGTTTACAGGGGACACAGATACGCAGTATTTT	CASSQGIRFTGDTDTQYF
TRBV4-3	TRBJ1-5	-	-	TGCGCCAGCAGCCAAGATGCAGACCTCAATCAGCCCCAGCATTTT	CASSQDADLNQPQHF
TRBV4-1	TRBJ2-4	few	-	TGCGCCAGCAGCCAAGGGAGGGCAAGGGTGACCCTAGCCAAAAACATTCAGTACTTC	CASSQGRARVTLAKNIQYF
TRBV7-2	TRBJ2-3	-	TRBD1	TGTGCCAGCAGCGTCGGGACAGGGGGCGTCGATACGCAGTATTTT	CASSVGTGGVDTQYF
TRBV20-1	TRBJ2-3	once	-	TGCAGTGCTAGGAAACAGGGTGCGGGAGATACGCAGTATTTT	CSARKQGAGDTQYF
TRBV6-4	TRBJ2-3	-	-	TGTGCCAGCAGTCGGGACCCGCTAGATACGCAGTATTTT	CASSRDPLDTQYF
TRBV27	TRBJ1-2	few	TRBD1	TGTGCCAGCAGGGACAGGGACCTCTATGGCTACACCTTC	CASRDRDLYGYTF
TRBV7-9	TRBJ2-7	-	-	TGTGCCAGCATCAACACCGAGAGGGACGGGCAGTACTTC	CASINTERDGQYF
TRBV12-3/TRBV12-4	TRBJ1-4	-	-	TGTGCCAGCAGTTCGTACCACTCCGGGACAACTAATGAAAAACTGTTTTTT	CASSSYHSGTTNEKLFF
TRBV20-1	TRBJ2-1	-	TRBD2	TGCAGTGCTAGCTATCTAGCGGGAGGGAACAATGAGCAGTTCTTC	CSASYLAGGNNEQFF
TRBV12-3/TRBV12-4	TRBJ2-3	few	TRBD2	TGTGCCAGCAGGACACTAGCGGGAGAAGGGGTAGATACGCAGTATTTT	CASRTLAGEGVDTQYF
TRBV4-3	TRBJ2-7	-	TRBD2	TGCGCCAGCAGCCAAGACGGGACTAGCGCTTTTTACGAGCAGTACTTC	CASSQDGTSAFYEQYF
TRBV7-9	TRBJ1-4	-	TRBD1	TGTGCCAGCAGCCTCAGGGGGCGACCGGAAAAACTGTTTTTT	CASSLRGRPEKLFF
TRBV6-1	TRBJ2-1	-	TRBD2	TGTGCCAGCAGACAAACCCGACTAGCGGGTTCCCCCAACAATGAGCAGTTCTTC	CASRQTRLAGSPNNEQFF
TRBV7-2	TRBJ2-3	-	-	TGTGCCAGCAGCTTAAACAGGGCCCACACAGATACGCGGTATTTT	CASSLNRAHTDTRYF